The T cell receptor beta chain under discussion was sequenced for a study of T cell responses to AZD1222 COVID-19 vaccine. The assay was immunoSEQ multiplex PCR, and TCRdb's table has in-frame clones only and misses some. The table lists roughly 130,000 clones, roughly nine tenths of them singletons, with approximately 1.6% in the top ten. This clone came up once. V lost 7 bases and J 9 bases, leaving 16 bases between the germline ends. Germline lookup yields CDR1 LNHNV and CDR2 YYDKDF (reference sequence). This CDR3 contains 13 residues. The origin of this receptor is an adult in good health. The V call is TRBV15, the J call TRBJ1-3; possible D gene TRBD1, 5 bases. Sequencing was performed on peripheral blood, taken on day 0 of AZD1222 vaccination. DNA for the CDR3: TGTGCCACCAAGCAGGGAGAATTGGGCACCATATATTTT. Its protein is CATKQGELGTIYF.